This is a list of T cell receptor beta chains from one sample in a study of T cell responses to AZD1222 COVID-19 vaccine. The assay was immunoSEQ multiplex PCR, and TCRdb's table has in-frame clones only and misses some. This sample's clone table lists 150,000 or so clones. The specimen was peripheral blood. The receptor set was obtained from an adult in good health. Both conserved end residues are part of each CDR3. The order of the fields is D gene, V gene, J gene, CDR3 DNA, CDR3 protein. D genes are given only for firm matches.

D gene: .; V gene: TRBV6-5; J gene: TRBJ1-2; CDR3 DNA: TGTGCCAGCTCGGGGCCTACTAGCTCCAGCTATGGCTACACCTTC; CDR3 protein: CASSGPTSSSYGYTF
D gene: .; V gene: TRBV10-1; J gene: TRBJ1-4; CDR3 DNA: TGCGCCAGCCACGAGGGGACCCGAGAGGGGACAACTAATGAAAAACTGTTTTTT; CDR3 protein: CASHEGTREGTTNEKLFF
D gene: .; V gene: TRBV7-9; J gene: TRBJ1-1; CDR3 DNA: TGTGCCAGCAGCCCCATCCCTCCGAACACTGAAGCTTTCTTT; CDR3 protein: CASSPIPPNTEAFF
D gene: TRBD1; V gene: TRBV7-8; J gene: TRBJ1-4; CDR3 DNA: TGTGCCAGCAGCTTTGCCTACGGGACAGGGGGTGAAAAACTGTTTTTT; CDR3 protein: CASSFAYGTGGEKLFF
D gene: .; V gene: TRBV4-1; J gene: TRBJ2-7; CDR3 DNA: TGCGCCAGCAGCCTCACCCCCCAGGGGCCCCCCTACGAGCAGTACTTC; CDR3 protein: CASSLTPQGPPYEQYF
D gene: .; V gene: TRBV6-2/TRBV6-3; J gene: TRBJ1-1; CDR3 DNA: TGTGCCAGCAGTGGAGGGGGGGGAACTGAAGCTTTCTTT; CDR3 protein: CASSGGGGTEAFF
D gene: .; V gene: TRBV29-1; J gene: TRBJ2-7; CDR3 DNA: TGCAGCGTTGAAGGCGAGGTTTCCGAGCAGTACTTC; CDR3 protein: CSVEGEVSEQYF
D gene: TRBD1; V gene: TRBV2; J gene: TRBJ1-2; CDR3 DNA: TGTGCCAGCAGTCCCCAACGGACAGGGGACTATGGCTACACCTTC; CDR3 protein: CASSPQRTGDYGYTF
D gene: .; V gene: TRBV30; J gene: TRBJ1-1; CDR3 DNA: TGTGCCTGGAGTGTTGGGTTGAACACTGAAGCTTTCTTT; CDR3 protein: CAWSVGLNTEAFF
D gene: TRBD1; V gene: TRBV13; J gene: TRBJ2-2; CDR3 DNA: TGTGCCAGCAGCTTGGACAGGGGTCGGACCGGGGAGCTGTTTTTT; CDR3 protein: CASSLDRGRTGELFF
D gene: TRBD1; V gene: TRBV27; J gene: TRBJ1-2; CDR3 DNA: TGTGCCAGCAGTTTCGGGACAGGGGGGGGTGGCTACACCTTC; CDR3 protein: CASSFGTGGGGYTF
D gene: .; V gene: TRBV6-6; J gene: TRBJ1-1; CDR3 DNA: TGTGCCAGCAGTCCCCGACAGGATCGCATGAACACTGAAGCTTTCTTT; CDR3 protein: CASSPRQDRMNTEAFF
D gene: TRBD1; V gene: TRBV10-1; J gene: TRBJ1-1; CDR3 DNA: TGCGCCAGCAGCCGGGACAGGGCGAACACTGAAGCTTTCTTT; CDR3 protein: CASSRDRANTEAFF
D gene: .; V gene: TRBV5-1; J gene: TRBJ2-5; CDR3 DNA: TGCGCCAGCAGGGGGGGGACAGGTCAAGAGACCCAGTACTTC; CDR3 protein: CASRGGTGQETQYF
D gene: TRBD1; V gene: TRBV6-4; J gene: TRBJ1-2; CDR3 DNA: TGTGCCAGCAGGGGGACAGGGAGTGTATCCCATGGCTACACCTTC; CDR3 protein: CASRGTGSVSHGYTF
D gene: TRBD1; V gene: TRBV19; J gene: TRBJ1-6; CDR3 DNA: TGTGCCAGTACACGGGACAGGGGGAATTCACCCCTCCACTTT; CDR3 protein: CASTRDRGNSPLHF
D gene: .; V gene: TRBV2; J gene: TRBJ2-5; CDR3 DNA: TGTGCCAGCAGATCTACCGGGGCCGTCGGGGAGACCCAGTACTTC; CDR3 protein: CASRSTGAVGETQYF
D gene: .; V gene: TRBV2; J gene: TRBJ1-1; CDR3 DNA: TGTGCCAGCAGTAAATCCAGGGTGGGCACTGAAGCTTTCTTT; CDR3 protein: CASSKSRVGTEAFF
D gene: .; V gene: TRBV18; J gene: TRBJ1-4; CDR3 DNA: TGTGCCAGCTCCCGGGAAGGGGTTTTTGAAAAACTGTTTTTT; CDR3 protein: CASSREGVFEKLFF
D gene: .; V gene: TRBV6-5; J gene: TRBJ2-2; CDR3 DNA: TGTGCCAGCACCATCATGAGGGCAGGGGAGCTGTTTTTT; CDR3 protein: CASTIMRAGELFF
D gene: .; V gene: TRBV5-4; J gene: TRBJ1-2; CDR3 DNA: TGTGCCAGCAGTTTGACGGGCTATGGCTACACCTTC; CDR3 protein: CASSLTGYGYTF
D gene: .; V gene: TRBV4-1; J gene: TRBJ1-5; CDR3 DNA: TGCGCCAGCAGCCAAGGGGGGTCCAATCAGCCCCAGCATTTT; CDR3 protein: CASSQGGSNQPQHF
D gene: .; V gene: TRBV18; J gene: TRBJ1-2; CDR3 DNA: TGTGCCAGCTCACCGGACAGTTATGGCTACACCTTC; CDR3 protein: CASSPDSYGYTF
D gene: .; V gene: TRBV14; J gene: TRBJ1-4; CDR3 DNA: TGTGCCAGCAGCCAAGTTTGGGGGGAAAAACTGTTTTTT; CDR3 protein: CASSQVWGEKLFF
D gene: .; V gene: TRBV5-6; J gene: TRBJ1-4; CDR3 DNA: TGTGCCAGCAGCTTCGGATCCAATGAAAAACTGTTTTTT; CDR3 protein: CASSFGSNEKLFF
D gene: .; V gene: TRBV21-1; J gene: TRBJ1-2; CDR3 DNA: TGTGCCAGCAGCGCCAAAGGAAGGACAACGCCCGGGAACTATGGCTACACCTTC; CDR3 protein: CASSAKGRTTPGNYGYTF
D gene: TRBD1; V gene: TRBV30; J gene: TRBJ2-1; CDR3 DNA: TGTGCCTGGAGTGTTACAGGGGAGTACAATGAGCAGTTCTTC; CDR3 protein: CAWSVTGEYNEQFF
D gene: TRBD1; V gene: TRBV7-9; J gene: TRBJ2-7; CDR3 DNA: TGTGCCAGCAGCTTAACAGGGGCTAAGTCCTACGAGCAGTACTTC; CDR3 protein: CASSLTGAKSYEQYF
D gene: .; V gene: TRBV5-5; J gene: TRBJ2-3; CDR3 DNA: TGTGCCAGCAGCTTGTATCGTCTAGATACGCAGTATTTT; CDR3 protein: CASSLYRLDTQYF
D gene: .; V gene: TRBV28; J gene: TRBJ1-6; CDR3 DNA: TGTGCCAGCCTCTCGACACTATCCGGGCCAGGAGTTTCACCCCTCCACTTT; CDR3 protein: CASLSTLSGPGVSPLHF
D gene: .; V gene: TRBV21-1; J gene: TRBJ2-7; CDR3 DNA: TGTGCCAGCAGCACCCGGACCCTGCGGGAGCAGTACTTC; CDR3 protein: CASSTRTLREQYF
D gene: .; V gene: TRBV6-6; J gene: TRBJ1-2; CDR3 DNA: TGTGCCAGCAGTTACTCGGGGGACTATGGCTACACCTTC; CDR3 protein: CASSYSGDYGYTF
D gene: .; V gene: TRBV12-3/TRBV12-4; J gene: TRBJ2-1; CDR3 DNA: TGTGCCAGCAGTTTATCCTATGAGCAGTTCTTC; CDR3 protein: CASSLSYEQFF
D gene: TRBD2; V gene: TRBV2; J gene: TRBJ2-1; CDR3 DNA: TGTGCCAGCAGTCGTTCCCAGCGGGGGCTCCCCTCCTACAATGAGCAGTTCTTC; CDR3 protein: CASSRSQRGLPSYNEQFF
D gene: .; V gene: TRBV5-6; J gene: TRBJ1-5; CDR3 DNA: TGTGCCAGCAGCTTGTCCGGAAATAGCAATCAGCCCCAGCATTTT; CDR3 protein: CASSLSGNSNQPQHF
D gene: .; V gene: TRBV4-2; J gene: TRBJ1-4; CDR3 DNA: TGTGCCAGCAGCCAGACAGCAGAGGTGGGGAAAGAAAAACTGTTTTTT; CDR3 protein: CASSQTAEVGKEKLFF
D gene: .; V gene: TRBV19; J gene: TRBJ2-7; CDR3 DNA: TGTGCCAGTAATGCAGGCAACGAGCAGTACTTC; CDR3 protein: CASNAGNEQYF
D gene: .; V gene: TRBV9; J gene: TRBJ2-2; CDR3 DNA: TGTGCCAGCAGCGCTTTTGAGACAGGGAGGTTGAACACCGGGGAGCTGTTTTTT; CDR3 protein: CASSAFETGRLNTGELFF
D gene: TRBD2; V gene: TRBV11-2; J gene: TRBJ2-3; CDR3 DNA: TGTGCCAGCCGGGGGGGTAGCACAGATACGCAGTATTTT; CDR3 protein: CASRGGSTDTQYF
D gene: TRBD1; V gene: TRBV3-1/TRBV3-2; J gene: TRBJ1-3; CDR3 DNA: TGTGCCAGCAGCCGAGACGGACAGGCCCTGGGTTTT; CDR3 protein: CASSRDGQALGF
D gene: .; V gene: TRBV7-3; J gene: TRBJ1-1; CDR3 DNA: TGTGCCAGCAGCCGCAACTCGAACACTGAAGCTTTCTTT; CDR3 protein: CASSRNSNTEAFF
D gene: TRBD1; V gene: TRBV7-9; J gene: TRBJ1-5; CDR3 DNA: TGTGCCAGCGGACCCGACAGGGGCAATCAGCCCCAGCATTTT; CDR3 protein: CASGPDRGNQPQHF
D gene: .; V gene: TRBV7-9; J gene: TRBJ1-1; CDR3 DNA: TGTGCCAGCAGCTACAGTATTACTGAAGCTTTCTTT; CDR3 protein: CASSYSITEAFF
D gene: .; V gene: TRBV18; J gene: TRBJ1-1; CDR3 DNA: TGTGCCAGCTCGCCCACACCGCGATCACGGGTGTGGAACACTGAAGCTTTCTTT; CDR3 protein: CASSPTPRSRVWNTEAFF
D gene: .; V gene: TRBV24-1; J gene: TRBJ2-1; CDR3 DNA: TGTGCCACCAGTGATGGAGACCACAATGAGCAGTTCTTC; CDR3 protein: CATSDGDHNEQFF
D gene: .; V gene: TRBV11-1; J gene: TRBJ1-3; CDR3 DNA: TGTGCCAGCAGCTTGTCGCTAGGACCGGGCGGAAACACCATATATTTT; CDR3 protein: CASSLSLGPGGNTIYF
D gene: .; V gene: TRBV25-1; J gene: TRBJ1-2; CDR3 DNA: TGTGCCAGCAGTGGTGGGTGGCAGGGGCCTGGCTACACCTTC; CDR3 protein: CASSGGWQGPGYTF
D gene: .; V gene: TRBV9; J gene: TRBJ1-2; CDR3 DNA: TGTGCCAGCAGCGCCACCGTAGGGGACTATGGCTACACCTTC; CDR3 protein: CASSATVGDYGYTF
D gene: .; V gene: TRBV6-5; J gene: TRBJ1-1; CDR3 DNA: TGTGCCAGCAAGACCCTACCTACCGCTGAAGCTTTCTTT; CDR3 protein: CASKTLPTAEAFF
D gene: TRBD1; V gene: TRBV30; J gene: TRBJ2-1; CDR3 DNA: TGTGCCTGGACACGGACAGGGACCTCCTACAATGAGCAGTTCTTC; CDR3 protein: CAWTRTGTSYNEQFF
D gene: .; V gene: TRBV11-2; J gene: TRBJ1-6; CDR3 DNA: TGTGCCAGCAGCACAAATAATTCACCCCTCCACTTT; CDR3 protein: CASSTNNSPLHF
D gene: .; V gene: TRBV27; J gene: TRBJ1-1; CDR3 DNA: TGTGCCAGCAGACAGGTTGCGATGAACACTGAAGCTTTCTTT; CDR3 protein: CASRQVAMNTEAFF
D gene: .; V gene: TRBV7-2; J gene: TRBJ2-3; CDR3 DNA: TGTGCCAGCAGCGCTACAGCGGCGGGGGCCGGGGGAACTTATTTT; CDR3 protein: CASSATAAGAGGTYF
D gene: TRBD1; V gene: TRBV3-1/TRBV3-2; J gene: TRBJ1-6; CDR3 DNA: TGTGCCAGCAGCCCCACAGGGGCTAGAGGTTCACCCCTCCACTTT; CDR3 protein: CASSPTGARGSPLHF
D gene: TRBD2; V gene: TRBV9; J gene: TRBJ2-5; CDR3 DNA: TGTGCCAGCAGCGTAGATTCTAGCGGCCAAGAGACCCAGTACTTC; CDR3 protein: CASSVDSSGQETQYF
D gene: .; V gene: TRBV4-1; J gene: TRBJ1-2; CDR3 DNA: TGCGCCAGCAGCCGTCGCGGATTAAACTATGGCTACACCTTC; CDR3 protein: CASSRRGLNYGYTF
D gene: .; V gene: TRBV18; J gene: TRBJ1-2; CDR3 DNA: TGTGCCAGCTCACCAGGGTTTTCGTCTGGCTACACCTTC; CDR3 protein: CASSPGFSSGYTF
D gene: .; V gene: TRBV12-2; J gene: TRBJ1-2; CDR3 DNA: TGTGCAAGTCGCTTATGGGACAGGGCACTCTATGGCTACACCTTC; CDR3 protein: CASRLWDRALYGYTF